This T cell receptor beta chain was retrieved from a study of T-cell memory formation after mild COVID-19. About this clonotype: Its target is not known.

Overall study findings and caveats: The main location of contracting CD4+ clones was CM and EM, and that of contracting CD8+ clones was EMRA.

TCRdb passed the 5' RACE reads through MiXCR, listing each CDR3 protein once. The data contain about 560,000 distinct CDR3 sequences, about 20% of them seen just once; the ten biggest clones take up around 8.4%. This CDR3 region has 18 residues. The V end was cut by 5 bases, the J end by 1 base, with 23 bases between. Germline CDR1 reads MNHNY; CDR2 reads SVGAGI (reference sequence). The TCR originated in an adult woman who had mild COVID-19 (a few samples of this study predate the infection). Cell type and time point are not known. This rearrangement joins TRBV6-6 to TRBJ2-5, with no clear D. The sequencing sample was made of PBMCs or a T cell subset sorted from them (not recorded which). CDR3 residues: CASSPGLSAPIGQETQYF. CDR3 in DNA: TGTGCCAGCAGTCCGGGCCTCTCCGCCCCAATCGGCCAAGAGACCCAGTACTTC.